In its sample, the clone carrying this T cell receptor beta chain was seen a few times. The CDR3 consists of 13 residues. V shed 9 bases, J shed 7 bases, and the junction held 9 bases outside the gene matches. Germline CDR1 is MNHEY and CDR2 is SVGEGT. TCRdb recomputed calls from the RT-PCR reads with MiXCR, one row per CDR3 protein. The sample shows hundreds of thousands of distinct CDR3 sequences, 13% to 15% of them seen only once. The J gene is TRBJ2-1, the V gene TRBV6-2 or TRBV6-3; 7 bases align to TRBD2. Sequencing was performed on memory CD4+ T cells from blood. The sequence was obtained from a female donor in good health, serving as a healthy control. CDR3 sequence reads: CASVPGGRNEQFF. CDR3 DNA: TGTGCCAGTGTCCCGGGAGGAAGAAATGAGCAGTTCTTC.